The clone carrying this T cell receptor (beta chain) occurred many times. Its antigen remains unknown. This specimen belongs to a study of T-cell memory formation after mild COVID-19. Between the trimmed V and J ends, which lost 5 bases and 7 bases, there was a span of 6 bases. CDR1 SEHNR and CDR2 FQNEAQ come from the germline V gene (reference sequence). The length of the CDR3 is 11 residues. The authors produced TCR alpha and TCR beta cDNA libraries with sample barcodes and UMIs by 5'RACE using constant-segment primers. TCRdb used MiXCR to reprocess the 5' RACE reads, holding one entry per CDR3 protein. The sample holds 300,000 to 350,000 distinct CDR3 sequences, over 11% seen once. General study findings and limits: Day 15 to 85 contracting clones showed balanced CD4/CD8; day 15 to 37 expanders favored CD4+. Shrinking CD4+ clones were chiefly CM and EM; CD8+ ones were chiefly EMRA. Prior to infection, memory already included some responding clones, suggesting cross-reactive memory joined.

The sample was PBMCs or a T cell subset sorted from them (not recorded which). J is TRBJ2-1 and V is TRBV7-9; D unresolved. The TCR was taken from a man aged 18 to 29 who had mild COVID-19 (a few samples of this study predate the infection). Cell type and time point are not known. The CDR3 coding sequence is TGTGCCAGCAGCCCGACGAATGAGCAGTTCTTC. Amino acid sequence: CASSPTNEQFF.